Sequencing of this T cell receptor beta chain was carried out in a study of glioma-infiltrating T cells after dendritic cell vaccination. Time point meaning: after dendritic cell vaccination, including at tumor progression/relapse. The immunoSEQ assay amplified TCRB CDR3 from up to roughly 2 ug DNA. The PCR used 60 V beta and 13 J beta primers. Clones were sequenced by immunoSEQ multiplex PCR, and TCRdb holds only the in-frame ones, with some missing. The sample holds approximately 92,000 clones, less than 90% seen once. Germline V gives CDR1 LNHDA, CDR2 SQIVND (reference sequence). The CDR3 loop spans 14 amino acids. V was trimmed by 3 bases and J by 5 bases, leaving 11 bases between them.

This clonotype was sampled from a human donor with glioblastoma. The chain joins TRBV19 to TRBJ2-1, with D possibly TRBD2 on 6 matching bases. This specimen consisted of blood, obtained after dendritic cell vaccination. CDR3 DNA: TGTGCCAGTAGTATTCGGGGGAGTCACAATGAGCAGTTCTTC. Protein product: CASSIRGSHNEQFF.